This T cell receptor (beta chain) was documented in a study of T cell responses to AZD1222 COVID-19 vaccine. Study outcomes and limitations: In all cases, repertoires were sampled only after the peak T cell response. Most donors were white British, females outnumbered males, and clonal diversity was possibly underestimated. Regions left unmutated in variants are reportedly the target of nearly half of spike-specific TCRs. Regions 160-218 and 743-854 held dominance among vaccine-associated CD4 TCRs, which spanned spike.

As concerns this clone: Its antigen remains unidentified.

Germline CDR1 SQVTM, CDR2 ANQGSEA. The germline V and J ends were trimmed by 0 bases and 1 base, with 6 bases remaining between them. The CDR3 is 13 residues long. TCRdb keeps only in-frame clones here, not all; method: immunoSEQ multiplex PCR. Of fewer than 200,000 clones listed, about 90% are singletons. V usage is TRBV29-1 and J usage is TRBJ1-1, with a possible D match to TRBD1 (6 bases). The sequence was obtained from an adult in good health. This specimen was peripheral blood, taken on day 0 of MenACWY control vaccination. The CDR3 bases are TGCAGCGTTGAAGAACAGGGGAACACTGAAGCTTTCTTT. Translating gives CSVEEQGNTEAFF.